This TCR beta chain is drawn from a study of blood T cell repertoires in COVID-19. Whole-study context: Some COVID-19 samples were acute and others convalescent; all came from the United States, Italy and Spain.

Germline V gene data show CDR1 as ENHRY and CDR2 as SYGVKD. J gave up 7 bases and V 8 bases, and 7 bases lay outside the gene matches. The length of the CDR3 is 13 residues. The method was immunoSEQ multiplex PCR; TCRdb's version includes in-frame clones alone and lacks a portion of them. Of approximately 150,000 clones in the sample, around nine tenths were seen once. The gene calls are TRBV10-3 and TRBJ2-3; 9 bases are a match to TRBD2. The sequenced sample was peripheral blood. The source of this sequence is a human donor in a cohort sampled during active COVID-19. The CDR3 region is CAISAGGPNTQYF. As DNA, the CDR3 is TGTGCCATCTCCGCGGGAGGGCCGAATACGCAGTATTTT.